These T cell receptor beta chains were read from a single sample in a study of cytomegalovirus exposure and HLA in healthy donors. Only in-frame clones appear in the TCRdb table, and some are missing; sequencing was by immunoSEQ multiplex PCR. The table shows 120,000 or so clones, with 80% occurring only once. Sequencing input: PBMCs. The receptors were gathered from a male donor in good health and CMV-seronegative. Each CDR3 is given with its conserved first and last residue. The D gene is left open where the match is weak. For some rows the clone size is stated as once, few or many, or as a class when expanded; others skip it.

V gene: TRBV4-1
D gene: TRBD1
clone size: .
J gene: TRBJ2-7
CDR3 protein: CASSQDPGGIYEQYF
CDR3 DNA: TGCGCCAGCAGCCAAGACCCAGGGGGCATCTACGAGCAGTACTTC

V gene: TRBV9
D gene: .
clone size: .
J gene: TRBJ1-2
CDR3 protein: CASSARQPYGYTF
CDR3 DNA: TGTGCCAGCAGCGCCCGACAGCCCTATGGCTACACCTTC

V gene: TRBV5-1
D gene: .
clone size: .
J gene: TRBJ2-7
CDR3 protein: CASSLGQSSYEQYF
CDR3 DNA: TGCGCCAGCAGCTTGGGACAGTCCTCCTACGAGCAGTACTTC

V gene: TRBV19
D gene: .
clone size: .
J gene: TRBJ2-2
CDR3 protein: CASSILAWRDRDFANTGELFF
CDR3 DNA: TGTGCCAGTAGTATTTTAGCCTGGCGCGACAGGGACTTCGCGAACACCGGGGAGCTGTTTTTT

V gene: TRBV5-1
D gene: TRBD2
clone size: .
J gene: TRBJ2-3
CDR3 protein: CASSFQGGGTDTQYF
CDR3 DNA: TGCGCCAGCAGCTTTCAGGGAGGGGGCACAGATACGCAGTATTTT

V gene: TRBV5-1
D gene: .
clone size: .
J gene: TRBJ2-3
CDR3 protein: CASSLGASTDTQYF
CDR3 DNA: TGCGCCAGCAGCTTGGGGGCGTCCACAGATACGCAGTATTTT

V gene: TRBV5-1
D gene: .
clone size: once
J gene: TRBJ2-1
CDR3 protein: CASSGSSYNEQFF
CDR3 DNA: TGCGCCAGCAGCGGGAGCTCCTACAATGAGCAGTTCTTC

V gene: TRBV19
D gene: TRBD1
clone size: .
J gene: TRBJ1-2
CDR3 protein: CASSTATGGYGYTF
CDR3 DNA: TGTGCCAGTAGTACCGCAACAGGGGGATATGGCTACACCTTC

V gene: TRBV4-2
D gene: TRBD2
clone size: few
J gene: TRBJ2-7
CDR3 protein: CASSQGEREVNEQYF
CDR3 DNA: TGTGCCAGCAGCCAAGGGGAGCGGGAGGTAAACGAGCAGTACTTC

V gene: TRBV9
D gene: TRBD2
clone size: .
J gene: TRBJ2-2
CDR3 protein: CASSVNSGGASINTGELFF
CDR3 DNA: TGTGCCAGCAGCGTTAATAGCGGGGGGGCGTCGATTAACACCGGGGAGCTGTTTTTT

V gene: TRBV4-1
D gene: .
clone size: .
J gene: TRBJ2-3
CDR3 protein: CASSQDGAGSGADTQYF
CDR3 DNA: TGCGCCAGCAGCCAAGATGGGGCTGGCTCGGGAGCAGATACGCAGTATTTT

V gene: TRBV5-6
D gene: .
clone size: .
J gene: TRBJ1-1
CDR3 protein: CASSVGWSTEAFF
CDR3 DNA: TGTGCCAGCAGTGTTGGGTGGAGCACTGAAGCTTTCTTT

V gene: TRBV7-3
D gene: .
clone size: .
J gene: TRBJ2-3
CDR3 protein: CASSRGASTDTQYF
CDR3 DNA: TGTGCCAGCAGCCGTGGGGCTAGCACAGATACGCAGTATTTT

V gene: TRBV11-2
D gene: TRBD2
clone size: .
J gene: TRBJ2-1
CDR3 protein: CASSDRTGGLNEQFF
CDR3 DNA: TGTGCCAGCAGCGACCGGACGGGAGGGCTCAATGAGCAGTTCTTC

V gene: TRBV2
D gene: TRBD2
clone size: .
J gene: TRBJ2-5
CDR3 protein: CASRAGAGETQYF
CDR3 DNA: TGTGCCAGCAGAGCGGGGGCGGGAGAGACCCAGTACTTC

V gene: TRBV7-9
D gene: TRBD1
clone size: .
J gene: TRBJ1-3
CDR3 protein: CASSTQGGGFGNTIYF
CDR3 DNA: TGTGCCAGCAGCACCCAGGGGGGTGGCTTTGGAAACACCATATATTTT

V gene: TRBV9
D gene: TRBD1
clone size: once
J gene: TRBJ1-2
CDR3 protein: CASSADPGQGVAGYTF
CDR3 DNA: TGTGCCAGCAGCGCCGATCCGGGACAGGGGGTTGCTGGCTACACCTTC

V gene: TRBV5-6
D gene: TRBD1
clone size: .
J gene: TRBJ1-2
CDR3 protein: CASSLTGGAIIDYGYTF
CDR3 DNA: TGTGCCAGCAGCTTGACAGGGGGCGCGATAATAGATTATGGCTACACCTTC

V gene: TRBV2
D gene: .
clone size: .
J gene: TRBJ2-7
CDR3 protein: CASSEPGLEQYF
CDR3 DNA: TGTGCCAGCAGTGAGCCCGGGTTGGAGCAGTACTTC

V gene: TRBV4-3
D gene: .
clone size: .
J gene: TRBJ1-5
CDR3 protein: CASSQDLIQSGNNQPQHF
CDR3 DNA: TGCGCCAGCAGCCAAGACTTGATTCAGAGCGGGAACAATCAGCCCCAGCATTTT

V gene: TRBV9
D gene: .
clone size: once
J gene: TRBJ1-1
CDR3 protein: CASSGGPGMNTEAFF
CDR3 DNA: TGTGCCAGCAGCGGAGGTCCGGGTATGAACACTGAAGCTTTCTTT

V gene: TRBV19
D gene: TRBD2
clone size: .
J gene: TRBJ2-4
CDR3 protein: CASSRTSGGAAKNIQYF
CDR3 DNA: TGTGCCAGTAGTCGGACTAGCGGGGGGGCGGCCAAAAACATTCAGTACTTC

V gene: TRBV5-1
D gene: .
clone size: .
J gene: TRBJ1-4
CDR3 protein: CASSPIIAGATNEKLFF
CDR3 DNA: TGCGCCAGCAGCCCGATTATTGCAGGGGCAACTAATGAAAAACTGTTTTTT

V gene: TRBV21-1
D gene: .
clone size: .
J gene: TRBJ1-5
CDR3 protein: CASSTSDRVYSNQPQHF
CDR3 DNA: TGTGCCAGCAGCACCTCGGACAGGGTCTATAGCAATCAGCCCCAGCATTTT

V gene: TRBV5-6
D gene: TRBD2
clone size: .
J gene: TRBJ2-1
CDR3 protein: CASSLSRLAATRGNEQFF
CDR3 DNA: TGTGCCAGCAGCTTGTCCCGACTAGCGGCCACCCGGGGAAATGAGCAGTTCTTC

V gene: TRBV27
D gene: .
clone size: .
J gene: TRBJ1-5
CDR3 protein: CASSFRWQRDQPQHF
CDR3 DNA: TGTGCCAGCAGTTTTCGGTGGCAGCGAGATCAGCCCCAGCATTTT

V gene: TRBV5-1
D gene: .
clone size: .
J gene: TRBJ2-7
CDR3 protein: CASSLGRGDEQYF
CDR3 DNA: TGCGCCAGCAGCTTGGGCAGGGGCGACGAGCAGTACTTC

V gene: TRBV11-2
D gene: TRBD2
clone size: few
J gene: TRBJ2-1
CDR3 protein: CASSAQREGLSDEQFF
CDR3 DNA: TGTGCCAGCAGCGCCCAGCGGGAGGGCCTTTCCGATGAGCAGTTCTTC

V gene: TRBV30
D gene: .
clone size: once
J gene: TRBJ1-5
CDR3 protein: CAWSDPRTAVYWPQHF
CDR3 DNA: TGTGCCTGGAGTGACCCCCGGACAGCCGTTTATTGGCCCCAGCATTTT

V gene: TRBV19
D gene: .
clone size: .
J gene: TRBJ2-4
CDR3 protein: CASTAGTIAKNSQYF
CDR3 DNA: TGTGCCAGTACCGCCGGGACAATAGCCAAAAACAGTCAGTACTTC

V gene: TRBV6-4
D gene: .
clone size: .
J gene: TRBJ2-6
CDR3 protein: CASSQRPGAGANVLTF
CDR3 DNA: TGTGCCAGCAGTCAAAGGCCGGGGGCTGGGGCCAACGTCCTGACTTTC

V gene: TRBV18
D gene: .
clone size: .
J gene: TRBJ2-7
CDR3 protein: CASSLGPVNVHEQYF
CDR3 DNA: TGTGCCAGCTCACTGGGGCCGGTTAACGTCCACGAGCAGTACTTC

V gene: TRBV4-2
D gene: TRBD1
clone size: .
J gene: TRBJ2-7
CDR3 protein: CASSHPQGTAYEQYF
CDR3 DNA: TGTGCCAGCAGCCATCCACAGGGGACAGCCTACGAGCAGTACTTC

V gene: TRBV4-1
D gene: TRBD1
clone size: .
J gene: TRBJ2-2
CDR3 protein: CASSPPPGQGNTGELFF
CDR3 DNA: TGCGCCAGCAGCCCTCCGCCGGGACAGGGGAACACCGGGGAGCTGTTTTTT

V gene: TRBV28
D gene: TRBD2
clone size: few
J gene: TRBJ2-3
CDR3 protein: CASSSHPSGDTDTQYF
CDR3 DNA: TGTGCCAGCAGTTCCCATCCTAGCGGGGACACAGATACGCAGTATTTT

V gene: TRBV30
D gene: .
clone size: .
J gene: TRBJ1-5
CDR3 protein: CAWSEGQTQPQHF
CDR3 DNA: TGTGCCTGGAGTGAGGGACAAACCCAGCCCCAGCATTTT

V gene: TRBV2
D gene: TRBD1
clone size: .
J gene: TRBJ1-2
CDR3 protein: CASSGDRGFGYGGYTF
CDR3 DNA: TGTGCCAGCAGTGGGGACAGGGGATTCGGCTATGGTGGCTACACCTTC

V gene: TRBV5-1
D gene: .
clone size: .
J gene: TRBJ1-1
CDR3 protein: CASSLYWTFDTEAFF
CDR3 DNA: TGCGCCAGCAGCTTGTACTGGACATTTGACACTGAAGCTTTCTTT

V gene: TRBV6-1
D gene: TRBD1
clone size: .
J gene: TRBJ1-2
CDR3 protein: CASSPGQNYGYTF
CDR3 DNA: TGTGCCAGCAGCCCGGGACAGAACTATGGCTACACCTTC

V gene: TRBV7-9
D gene: .
clone size: .
J gene: TRBJ1-5
CDR3 protein: CASSSPGGSEQPQHF
CDR3 DNA: TGTGCCAGCAGCTCCCCGGGGGGATCGGAGCAGCCCCAGCATTTT

V gene: TRBV10-2
D gene: TRBD2
clone size: .
J gene: TRBJ2-1
CDR3 protein: CASSVASGGRSSYNEQFF
CDR3 DNA: TGCGCCAGCAGTGTGGCTAGCGGGGGCCGAAGCTCCTACAATGAGCAGTTCTTC

V gene: TRBV9
D gene: .
clone size: .
J gene: TRBJ2-7
CDR3 protein: CASGDNAYEQYF
CDR3 DNA: TGTGCCAGCGGTGACAATGCCTACGAGCAGTACTTC

V gene: TRBV18
D gene: TRBD1
clone size: .
J gene: TRBJ2-2
CDR3 protein: CASSKLPPGQGTGELFF
CDR3 DNA: TGTGCCAGCTCAAAACTTCCTCCGGGACAGGGAACCGGGGAGCTGTTTTTT

V gene: TRBV28
D gene: .
clone size: .
J gene: TRBJ1-5
CDR3 protein: CASGSRVNQPQHF
CDR3 DNA: TGTGCCAGCGGGTCCAGGGTCAATCAGCCCCAGCATTTT

V gene: TRBV29-1
D gene: .
clone size: .
J gene: TRBJ2-5
CDR3 protein: CSVDLARGTQYF
CDR3 DNA: TGCAGCGTTGATTTGGCTAGGGGGACCCAGTACTTC

V gene: TRBV11-2
D gene: TRBD2
clone size: .
J gene: TRBJ2-5
CDR3 protein: CASSRGITASGLETQYF
CDR3 DNA: TGTGCCAGCAGCCGGGGAATTACGGCTAGCGGGTTGGAGACCCAGTACTTC

V gene: TRBV4-1
D gene: TRBD1
clone size: .
J gene: TRBJ2-5
CDR3 protein: CASSQSTGGGETQYF
CDR3 DNA: TGCGCCAGCAGCCAGTCGACAGGGGGCGGGGAGACCCAGTACTTC

V gene: TRBV28
D gene: TRBD2
clone size: .
J gene: TRBJ2-2
CDR3 protein: CASSLGTSGGIGELFF
CDR3 DNA: TGTGCCAGCAGTTTGGGGACTAGCGGGGGTATCGGGGAGCTGTTTTTT

V gene: TRBV30
D gene: TRBD1
clone size: .
J gene: TRBJ1-5
CDR3 protein: CAWGTGGSNQPQHF
CDR3 DNA: TGTGCCTGGGGGACAGGGGGGAGCAATCAGCCCCAGCATTTT